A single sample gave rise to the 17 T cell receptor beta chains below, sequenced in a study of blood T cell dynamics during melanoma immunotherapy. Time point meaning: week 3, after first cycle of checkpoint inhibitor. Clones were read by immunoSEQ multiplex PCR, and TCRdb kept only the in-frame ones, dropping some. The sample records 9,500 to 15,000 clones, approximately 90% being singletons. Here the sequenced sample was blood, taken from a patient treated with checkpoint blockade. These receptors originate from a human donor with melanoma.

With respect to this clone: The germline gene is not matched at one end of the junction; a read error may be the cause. CDR3 sequence reads: CASNYRGRGSPLHF. In DNA, the CDR3 is TGTGCCAGCAATTACAGGGGGAGAGGTTCACCCCTCCACTTT. The V call is TRBV6-5, the J call TRBJ1-6; 8 nucleotides line up with TRBD1. The CDR3 is 14 amino acids. Per germline, CDR1 MNHEY and CDR2 SVGAGI.

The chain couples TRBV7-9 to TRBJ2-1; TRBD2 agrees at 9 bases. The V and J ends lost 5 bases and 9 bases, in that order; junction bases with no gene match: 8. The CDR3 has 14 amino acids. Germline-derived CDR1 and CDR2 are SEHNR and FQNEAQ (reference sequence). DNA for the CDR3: TGTGCCAGCAGCATCTCCGGGACTAGCTTTGAGCAGTTCTTC. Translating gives CASSISGTSFEQFF.

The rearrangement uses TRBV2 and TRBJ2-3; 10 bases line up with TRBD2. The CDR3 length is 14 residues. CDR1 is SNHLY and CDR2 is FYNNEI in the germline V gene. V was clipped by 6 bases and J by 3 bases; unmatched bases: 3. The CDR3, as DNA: TGTGCCAGCAGCCGGACTAGCGGAACAGATACGCAGTATTTT. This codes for CASSRTSGTDTQYF.

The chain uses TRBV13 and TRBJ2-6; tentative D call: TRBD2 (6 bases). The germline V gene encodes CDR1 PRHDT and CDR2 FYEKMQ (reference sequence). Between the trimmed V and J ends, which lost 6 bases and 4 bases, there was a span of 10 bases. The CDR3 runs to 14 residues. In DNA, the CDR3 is TGTGCCAGCAGTCTCCGGGAGGGGGCCAACGTCCTGACTTTC. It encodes CASSLREGANVLTF. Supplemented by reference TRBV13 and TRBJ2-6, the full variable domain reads AAGVIQSPRHLIKEKRETATLKCYPIPRHDTVYWYQQGPGQDPQFLISFYEKMQSDKGSIPDRFSAQQFSDYHSELNMSSLELGDSALYFCASSLREGANVLTFGAGSRLTVL.

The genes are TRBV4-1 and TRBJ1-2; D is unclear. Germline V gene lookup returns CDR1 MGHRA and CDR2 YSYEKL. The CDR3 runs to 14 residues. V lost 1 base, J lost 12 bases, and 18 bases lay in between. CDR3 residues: CASSQGVGFLRNTF. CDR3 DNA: TGCGCCAGCAGCCAAGGGGTAGGGTTCCTTAGGAACACCTTC.

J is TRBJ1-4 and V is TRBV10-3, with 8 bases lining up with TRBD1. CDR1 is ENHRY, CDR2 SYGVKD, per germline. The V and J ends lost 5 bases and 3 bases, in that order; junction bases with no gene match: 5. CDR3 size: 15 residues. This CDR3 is CAISTGGLSNEKLFF. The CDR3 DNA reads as TGTGCCATCAGTACAGGGGGTTTATCTAATGAAAAACTGTTTTTT.

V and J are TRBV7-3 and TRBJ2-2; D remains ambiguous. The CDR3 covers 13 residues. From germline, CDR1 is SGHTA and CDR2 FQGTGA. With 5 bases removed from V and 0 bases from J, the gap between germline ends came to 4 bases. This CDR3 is CASSLTNTGELFF. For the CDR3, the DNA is TGTGCCAGCAGCCTCACGAACACCGGGGAGCTGTTTTTT.

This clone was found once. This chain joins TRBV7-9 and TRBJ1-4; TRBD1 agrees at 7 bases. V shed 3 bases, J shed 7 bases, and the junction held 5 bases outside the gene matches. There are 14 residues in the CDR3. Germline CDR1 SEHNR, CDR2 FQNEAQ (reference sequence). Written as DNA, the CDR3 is TGTGCCAGCAGCTTCAGGACAGGAGGTGAAAAACTGTTTTTT. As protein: CASSFRTGGEKLFF.

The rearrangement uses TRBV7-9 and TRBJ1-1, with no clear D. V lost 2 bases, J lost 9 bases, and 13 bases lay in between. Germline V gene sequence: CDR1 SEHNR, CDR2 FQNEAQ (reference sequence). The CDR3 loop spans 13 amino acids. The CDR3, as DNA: TGTGCCAGCAGCTTATTAGTCCAGGCCCAAGCTTTCTTT. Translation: CASSLLVQAQAFF.

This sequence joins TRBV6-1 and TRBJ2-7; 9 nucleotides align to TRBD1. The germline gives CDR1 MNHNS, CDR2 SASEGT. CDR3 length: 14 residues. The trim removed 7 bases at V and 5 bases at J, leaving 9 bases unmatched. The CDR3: CASMEPGQGNEQYF. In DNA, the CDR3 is TGTGCCAGCATGGAGCCGGGACAGGGAAACGAGCAGTACTTC.

The CDR3 nucleotides are TGTGCCAGCAGGACGGAGGGAGGGAACTACGAGCAGTACTTC. It specifies CASRTEGGNYEQYF. The J gene is TRBJ2-7, the V gene TRBV4-2; 7 nucleotides align to TRBD2. Germline CDR1 and CDR2: LGHNA and YNFKEQ. After removal of 6 bases from V and 3 bases from J, the junction contained 8 bases not matched to a gene. This CDR3 spans 14 amino acids.

The CDR3 reads CASSLELTWAEAFF. The CDR3 nucleotides are TGTGCCAGCAGTTTAGAACTCACCTGGGCCGAAGCTTTCTTT. V is TRBV28 and J is TRBJ1-1, with D unclear. Germline CDR1 reads MDHEN; CDR2 reads SYDVKM. CDR3 length equals 14 residues. Trimming cost V 2 bases and J 8 bases, with 15 bases left between them.

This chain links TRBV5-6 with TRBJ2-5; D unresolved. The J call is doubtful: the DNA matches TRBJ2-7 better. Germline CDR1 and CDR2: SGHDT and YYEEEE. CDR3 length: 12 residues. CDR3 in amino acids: CASSRREYEQYF. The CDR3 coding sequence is TGTGCCAGCAGCCGAAGAGAGTACGAGCAGTACTTC.

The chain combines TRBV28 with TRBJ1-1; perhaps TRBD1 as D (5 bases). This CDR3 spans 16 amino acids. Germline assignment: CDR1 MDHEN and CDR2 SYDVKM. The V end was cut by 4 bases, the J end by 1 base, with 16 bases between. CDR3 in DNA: TGTGCCAGCAGTTCCTCGGTTTCAGGGACGAACACTGAAGCTTTCTTT. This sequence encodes CASSSSVSGTNTEAFF. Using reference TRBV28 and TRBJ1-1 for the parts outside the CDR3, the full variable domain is DVKVTQSSRYLVKRTGEKVFLECVQDMDHENMFWYRQDPGLGLRLIYFSYDVKMKEKGDIPEGYSVSREKKERFSLILESASTNQTSMYLCASSSSVSGTNTEAFFGQGTRLTVV.

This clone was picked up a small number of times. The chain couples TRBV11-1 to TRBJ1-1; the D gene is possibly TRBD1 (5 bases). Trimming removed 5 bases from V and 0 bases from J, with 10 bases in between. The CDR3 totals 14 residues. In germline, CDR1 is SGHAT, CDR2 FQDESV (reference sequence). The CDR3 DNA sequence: TGTGCCAGCAGCAACAGGAGAATGAACACTGAAGCTTTCTTT. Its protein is CASSNRRMNTEAFF.

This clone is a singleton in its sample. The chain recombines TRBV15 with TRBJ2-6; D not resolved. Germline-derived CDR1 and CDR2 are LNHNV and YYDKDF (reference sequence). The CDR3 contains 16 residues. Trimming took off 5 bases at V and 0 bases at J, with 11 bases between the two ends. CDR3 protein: CATSASQDSGANVLTF. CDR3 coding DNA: TGTGCCACCAGCGCTTCACAAGACTCTGGGGCCAACGTCCTGACTTTC.

CDR3 nucleotide sequence: TGCGCCAGCAGGCTGAGTAGGGTTGCGAACACCGGGGAGCTGTTTTTT. Its protein is CASRLSRVANTGELFF. J is TRBJ2-2 and V is TRBV5-1; D gene unclear. The CDR3 sequence is 16 residues long. In germline, CDR1 is SGHRS, CDR2 YFSETQ. The V end was cut by 5 bases, the J end by 0 bases, with 14 bases between.